Below, 17 T cell receptor beta chains from the same sample are listed, as sequenced in a study of Graves' ophthalmopathy and Graves' hyperthyroidism. Researchers took RNA transcripts and amplified TCR beta CDR3 regions from them. The library came from an HTBI-primed first-round RT-PCR and a second-round multiplex PCR. MiXCR, run by TCRdb on the multiplex PCR reads, gives a single entry per CDR3 protein. The sample lists roughly 500,000 distinct CDR3 sequences; approximately 15% were seen once. The specimen sequenced was blood. These receptor sequences come from a woman aged 25 to 39 with Graves' ophthalmopathy.

This clonotype has ten or more counts. This chain connects TRBV6-5 to TRBJ2-5; no firm D call. The CDR3 runs to 14 residues. Trimming took off 4 bases at V and 0 bases at J, with 9 bases between the two ends. Germline CDR1 is MNHEY and CDR2 is SVGAGI. The CDR3 DNA reads TGTGCCAGCAGTTTCGACGGCTACCAAGAGACCCAGTACTTC. Amino acids: CASSFDGYQETQYF.

J is TRBJ1-1 and V is TRBV27, with 7 bases lining up with TRBD1. Germline V gene sequence: CDR1 MNHEY, CDR2 SMNVEV (reference sequence). Trimming took 3 bases from V and 0 from J; bases not matched to a gene: 16. CDR3 size: 19 residues. Here the CDR3 reads CASSFSPGTASLMNTEAFF. Here the CDR3 DNA reads TGTGCCAGCAGTTTTTCCCCCGGGACAGCGAGCCTAATGAACACTGAAGCTTTCTTT.

This clonotype occurred many times. The gene calls are TRBV18 and TRBJ2-5; possibly TRBD2 for D (6 bases). CDR1 is KGHSH, CDR2 LQKENI, per germline. The CDR3 is 15 residues long. The ends were cut back, 0 bases at V and 5 bases at J, with 13 bases in the middle. The CDR3 DNA is TGTGCCAGCTCACCACCCGGACTACACCCGGAGACCCAGTACTTC. It encodes CASSPPGLHPETQYF.

This clonotype has a count of ten or more. The rearrangement uses TRBV13 and TRBJ2-5; D is unclear. Germline V gene data show CDR1 as PRHDT and CDR2 as FYEKMQ (reference sequence). Trimming removed 0 bases from V and 0 bases from J, with 5 bases in between. The CDR3 consists of 14 residues. CDR3 bases: TGTGCCAGCAGCTTAGGACAGAACCAAGAGACCCAGTACTTC. Protein sequence: CASSLGQNQETQYF.

V is TRBV4-1 and J is TRBJ2-7; no reliable D call. V lost 0 bases and J 0 bases, leaving 12 bases between the germline ends. Per the germline V gene, CDR1 is MGHRA and CDR2 is YSYEKL. The CDR3 runs 16 residues. This CDR3 is CASSQEVWRDSYEQYF. CDR3 DNA sequence: TGCGCCAGCAGCCAAGAGGTGTGGCGAGACTCCTACGAGCAGTACTTC.

The rearrangement joins TRBV10-3 to TRBJ2-2; a possible D gene is TRBD2 (6 bases). The ends were cut back, 8 bases at V and 6 bases at J, with 10 bases in the middle. The CDR3 loop spans 12 amino acids. Per germline, CDR1 ENHRY and CDR2 SYGVKD. CDR3 coding DNA: TGTGCCATCGAGCGGGTACCCGGGGAGCTGTTTTTT. It yields the protein CAIERVPGELFF.

This clonotype appeared many times. The V and J genes are TRBV7-9 and TRBJ2-7, with 8 positions matching TRBD1. Germline trimming cut 3 bases from V and 5 bases from J; bases unmatched to any gene: 6. Germline-derived CDR1 and CDR2 are SEHNR and FQNEAQ (reference sequence). The CDR3 runs 14 residues. The CDR3 coding sequence is TGTGCCAGCAGCTTGACAGGGGATTCGGACGAGCAGTACTTC. It yields the protein CASSLTGDSDEQYF.

This clonotype was picked up many times. The chain is built from TRBV7-9 and TRBJ1-1; no firm D call. The CDR3 sequence is 14 residues long. Deletions cut 5 bases from V and 3 bases from J, with 13 bases between. Germline loops: CDR1 SEHNR, CDR2 FQNEAQ (reference sequence). The CDR3 loop is CASSRRTQDTEAFF. The CDR3 nucleotides are TGTGCCAGCAGCCGCCGTACTCAAGACACTGAAGCTTTCTTT. Full variable domain (rest looked up from reference TRBV7-9 and TRBJ1-1): DTGVSQNPRHKITKRGQNVTFRCDPISEHNRLYWYRQTLGQGPEFLTYFQNEAQLEKSRLLSDRFSAERPKGSFSTLEIQRTEQGDSAMYLCASSRRTQDTEAFFGQGTRLTVV.

The chain links TRBV5-1 to TRBJ1-1, with D maybe TRBD1 (6 bases). Looked up from germline, CDR1 is SGHRS and CDR2 is YFSETQ. Trimming stripped 4 bases from V and 5 bases from J, with 12 bases between. CDR3 length: 13 residues. The CDR3 sequence is CASSGQGWTEAFF. The CDR3 nucleotides read TGCGCCAGCAGCGGGCAGGGGTGGACTGAAGCTTTCTTT.

Of note for this clonotype: A much larger clone differs from this one at a single base, so this may be a read error. The chain carries TRBV12-3 or TRBV12-4 and TRBJ2-6; 12 positions agree with TRBD1. V dropped 5 bases and J dropped 4; count of bases not matched to a gene: 9. This CDR3 is built from 18 residues. CDR3 coding DNA: TGTGCCAGCAGTCTGGGACAGGGGGCACCTGGAGGGGCCAACGTCCTGACTTTC. Protein: CASSLGQGAPGGANVLTF.

This clonotype was counted at least ten times. The J gene is TRBJ2-7, the V gene TRBV28; TRBD2 aligns across 8 bases. The CDR3 length is 16 residues. V shed 3 bases and J 1 base; nucleotides not matched to a gene: 8. Germline V gene data show CDR1 as MDHEN and CDR2 as SYDVKM. CDR3 protein: CASSFPTSGKSYEQYF. For the CDR3, the DNA is TGTGCCAGCAGTTTTCCTACTAGCGGAAAATCCTACGAGCAGTACTTC.

The sample holds many counts of this clonotype. The chain uses TRBV6-1 and TRBJ1-1; D may be TRBD1 (6 bases). The germline V gene encodes CDR1 MNHNS and CDR2 SASEGT. The CDR3 length is 14 residues. The V end lost 4 bases, the J end lost 1 base, and 10 bases lay between the germline ends. The CDR3 loop reads CASSGQDPNTEAFF. The CDR3 DNA reads as TGTGCCAGCAGTGGACAGGACCCGAACACTGAAGCTTTCTTT.

The chain has TRBV20-1 and TRBJ2-7; TRBD1 aligns across 7 bases. Germline-derived CDR1 and CDR2 are DFQATT and SNEGSKA (reference sequence). With 1 base clipped from V and 4 bases from J, the junction kept 7 bases outside the gene matches. CDR3 length: 14 amino acids. This CDR3 reads CSARGSGGNYEQYF. DNA of the CDR3: TGCAGTGCTAGAGGATCAGGGGGAAATTACGAGCAGTACTTC.

Many counts were recorded for this clonotype. The chain is built from TRBV13 and TRBJ1-1; TRBD1 might be the D (6 bases). Trimming left V 8 bases short and J 5 bases short, with 21 bases between. Germline assignment: CDR1 PRHDT and CDR2 FYEKMQ (reference sequence). The CDR3 spans 15 residues. CDR3 in amino acids: CASSGRGALRTEAFF. As DNA, the CDR3 is TGTGCCAGCTCAGGACGGGGGGCGCTGAGGACTGAAGCTTTCTTT.

This clonotype was seen only a few times. This sequence joins TRBV30 and TRBJ2-7; D is undetermined. Per germline, CDR1 GTSNPN and CDR2 SVGIG (reference sequence). The CDR3 is 12 amino acids. Trimming pared 0 bases from V and 7 bases from J, leaving 10 bases between. The CDR3 sequence is CAWSVSELEQYF. CDR3 nucleotides: TGTGCCTGGAGTGTGTCAGAATTAGAGCAGTACTTC. The entire variable domain, with the rest obtained from reference TRBV30 and TRBJ2-7, is as follows: SQTIHQWPATLVQPVGSPLSLECTVEGTSNPNLYWYRQAAGRGLQLLFYSVGIGQISSEVPQNLSASRPQDRQFILSSKKLLLSDSGFYLCAWSVSELEQYFGPGTRLTVT.

Details on this clonotype: At one end the junction does not follow the germline gene, possibly because of a read error. The chain links TRBV4-1 to TRBJ2-7; 7 bases align to TRBD1. Germline values: CDR1 MGHRA, CDR2 YSYEKL. The CDR3 contains 14 residues. The CDR3: CASSPQGGSHEQYF. CDR3 nucleotides: TGCGCCAGCAGCCCCCAAGGGGGCTCCCACGAGCAGTACTTC.

This clonotype came up many times. The rearrangement uses TRBV19 and TRBJ2-2, with D possibly being TRBD1 or TRBD2 (5 bases each). Deletions cut 11 bases from V and 1 base from J, with 14 bases between. The CDR3 length is 14 residues. Germline V gene lookup returns CDR1 LNHDA and CDR2 SQIVND (reference sequence). CDR3 in amino acids: CAGRTGQNTGELFF. The CDR3 coding sequence is TGTGCCGGGAGAACGGGGCAGAACACCGGGGAGCTGTTTTTT.